These 25 T cell receptor beta chains were all obtained from the same sample, sequenced in a study of cytomegalovirus exposure and HLA in healthy donors. Clones were sequenced by immunoSEQ multiplex PCR, and TCRdb holds only the in-frame ones, with some missing. Altogether 130,000 or so clones are present, 89% being singletons, with the ten largest covering about 3.7%. The material sequenced was PBMCs. These receptors originate from a man between 25 and 39 years old in good health and CMV-seronegative.

The chain links TRBV6-1 to TRBJ2-1; TRBD2 matches at 12 bases. This CDR3 comprises 16 residues. Trimming removed 3 bases from V and 6 bases from J; junction bases left unmatched: 6. Germline CDR1 MNHNS, CDR2 SASEGT. CDR3 nucleotide sequence: TGTGCCAGCAGTGATTCTAGCGGGGGGGCAGTCAATGAGCAGTTCTTC. This encodes CASSDSSGGAVNEQFF.

The chain uses TRBV28 and TRBJ1-1, with D uncertain. The CDR3 consists of 14 residues. CDR1 and CDR2 from the germline V gene are MDHEN and SYDVKM. Trimming took off 0 bases at V and 5 bases at J, with 10 bases between the two ends. CDR3 in DNA: TGTGCCAGCAGTTTATGGCCACCGAGGACTGAAGCTTTCTTT. This translates into CASSLWPPRTEAFF.

This chain joins TRBV28 and TRBJ1-3, with 9 bases fitting TRBD1. J lost 4 bases, V lost 4 bases, and 5 bases had no gene match. The CDR3 is 15 amino acids. Germline V gene data show CDR1 as MDHEN and CDR2 as SYDVKM. CDR3 amino acids: CASSSLDRGGNTIYF. The CDR3 DNA reads as TGTGCCAGCAGTTCCCTGGACAGGGGAGGAAACACCATATATTTT.

The V call is TRBV4-3, the J call TRBJ2-5, with 10 nucleotides matching TRBD1. The CDR3 runs to 17 residues. Germline V CDR1 and CDR2: LGHNA, YSLEER. J gave up 2 bases and V 0 bases, and 6 bases lay outside the gene matches. In DNA form, the CDR3 reads TGCGCCAGCAGCCAAGATTTGACAGGGGGCATTCAAGAGACCCAGTACTTC. Its protein product is CASSQDLTGGIQETQYF.

This sequence joins TRBV12-5 and TRBJ1-4; D call uncertain. In germline, CDR1 is LGHNT, CDR2 FRNRAP. This CDR3 is built from 12 residues. The germline V and J ends were trimmed by 6 bases and 15 bases, with 17 bases remaining between them. The CDR3 nucleotides are TGTGCTAGTGGCAGAGAGGGTTACGGCTTGTTTTTT. Its protein product is CASGREGYGLFF.

The V and J genes are TRBV11-2 and TRBJ2-3, with TRBD1 matching over 8 bases. Looked up from germline, CDR1 is SGHAT and CDR2 is FQNNGV. CDR3 length equals 17 residues. V trimming: 1 base; J trimming: 5 bases; junction bases outside the gene matches: 11. CDR3: CASSLGGGQGGRDTQYF. As DNA, the CDR3 is TGTGCCAGCAGCTTAGGGGGAGGACAGGGAGGTCGAGATACGCAGTATTTT.

The rearrangement joins TRBV10-3 to TRBJ1-2; D is uncertain. V was shortened by 0 bases and J by 4 bases, with 12 bases between the two germline ends. Germline CDR1 is ENHRY and CDR2 is SYGVKD. The CDR3 has 15 amino acids. DNA of the CDR3: TGTGCCATCAGTGAGTCGCAGGTCTCCGGCTATGGCTACACCTTC. Translation: CAISESQVSGYGYTF.

The chain joins TRBV10-1 to TRBJ1-4, with no clear D. This CDR3 comprises 14 residues. CDR1 and CDR2 from the germline V gene are WNHNN and SYGVQD (reference sequence). V dropped 0 bases and J dropped 5 bases, with 7 bases sitting between them. CDR3 DNA: TGCGCCAGCAGTGAGTCGGCCTTCAATGAAAAACTGTTTTTT. It specifies CASSESAFNEKLFF.

J is TRBJ2-7 and V is TRBV7-2; 8 positions match TRBD2. The CDR3 sequence is 16 residues long. V lost 2 bases to trimming and J lost 1 base; unmatched junction nucleotides: 7. Germline V gives CDR1 SGHTA, CDR2 FQGNSA. Written as DNA, the CDR3 is TGTGCCAGCAGCTTAAACGGGGGGGACAAGTCCTACGAGCAGTACTTC. Translated: CASSLNGGDKSYEQYF.

V is TRBV7-8 and J is TRBJ2-5; tentative D call: TRBD2 (6 bases). Germline CDR1 and CDR2: SGHVS and FQNEAQ. This CDR3 is 13 amino acids long. Trimming left V 0 bases short and J 11 bases short, with 13 bases between. The CDR3 loop reads CASSLAGGAEQYF. The CDR3 coding sequence is TGTGCCAGCAGCTTAGCTGGAGGGGCAGAGCAGTACTTC.

The chain employs TRBV2 and TRBJ2-7; 13 bases are a match to TRBD2. The ends lost 6 bases at V and 4 bases at J; junction bases unmatched: 3. The CDR3 runs to 14 residues. Germline CDR1 reads SNHLY; CDR2 reads FYNNEI. DNA of the CDR3: TGTGCCAGCAGAGGACTAGCGGGGGATTACGAGCAGTACTTC. Its protein is CASRGLAGDYEQYF.

J is TRBJ1-5 and V is TRBV7-2; D not certain. In germline, CDR1 is SGHTA, CDR2 FQGNSA. CDR3 length equals 12 residues. Trimming left V 5 bases short and J 6 bases short, with 8 bases between. CDR3 nucleotide sequence: TGTGCCAGCAGCCTACTCGGTCAGCCCCAGCATTTT. It codes for CASSLLGQPQHF.

The DNA of the CDR3 is TGTGCCAGCAGTTGGAGGACGGATAATTCACCCCTCCACTTT. This codes for CASSWRTDNSPLHF. This chain uses TRBV6-5 with TRBJ1-6, with no clear D. V shed 4 bases and J shed 5 bases, with 9 bases lying between them. The CDR3 contains 14 residues. Germline lookup yields CDR1 MNHEY and CDR2 SVGAGI.

Of note for this clone: Sequence at one end of the junction differs from germline and may be a read error. The chain carries TRBV7-9 and TRBJ2-2; weak D call: TRBD1 (5 bases). Germline-derived CDR1 and CDR2 are SEHNR and FQNEAQ (reference sequence). The CDR3 totals 15 residues. The CDR3 coding sequence is TGTGCCAGCAACTTACAGGATCCGAACACCGGGGAGCTGTTTTTT. Its translation is CASNLQDPNTGELFF.

CDR3 in DNA: TGTGCCAGCAGCCGTGAGGAGTCTGGAAACACCATATATTTT. This translates into CASSREESGNTIYF. This sequence joins TRBV7-9 and TRBJ1-3, with no clear D. This CDR3 comprises 14 residues. The germline V gene has CDR1 SEHNR and CDR2 FQNEAQ (reference sequence). The V and J ends lost 5 bases and 1 base respectively, with 9 bases between them. The full variable domain, rest sourced from reference TRBV7-9 and TRBJ1-3, is DTGVSQNPRHKITKRGQNVTFRCDPISEHNRLYWYRQTLGQGPEFLTYFQNEAQLEKSRLLSDRFSAERPKGSFSTLEIQRTEQGDSAMYLCASSREESGNTIYFGEGSWLTVV.

This sequence joins TRBV6-1 and TRBJ2-7; TRBD2 is a possible D gene (5 bases). This CDR3 contains 11 residues. The V end was cut by 6 bases, the J end by 3 bases, with 6 bases between. The germline CDR1 and CDR2 sequences are MNHNS and SASEGT. CDR3 region: CASRDFYEQYF. CDR3 nucleotides: TGTGCCAGCAGGGACTTCTACGAGCAGTACTTC.

CDR3 loop: CASSQGDRERSEQFF. CDR3 coding DNA: TGCGCCAGCAGCCAAGGGGACAGGGAGAGAAGTGAGCAGTTCTTC. This chain uses TRBV4-3 with TRBJ2-1; 9 bases agree with TRBD1. The V gene end was trimmed by 1 base and the J gene end by 9 bases; junction bases not matched to a gene: 7. Looked up from germline, CDR1 is LGHNA and CDR2 is YSLEER. This CDR3 contains 15 residues.

This clone is a singleton in its sample. The rearrangement links TRBV4-1 to TRBJ1-3; D remains unclear. The CDR3 is 16 amino acids. Germline V lookup: CDR1 MGHRA, CDR2 YSYEKL. Trimming stripped 0 bases from V and 0 bases from J, with 9 bases between. CDR3: CASSQDVWSSGNTIYF. The CDR3 DNA follows: TGCGCCAGCAGCCAAGATGTGTGGAGCTCTGGAAACACCATATATTTT.

This clone was counted once. This chain connects TRBV19 to TRBJ2-7; 9 bases are shared with TRBD2. The CDR3 is 12 amino acids. Germline V gene sequence: CDR1 LNHDA, CDR2 SQIVND (reference sequence). V shed 8 bases, J shed 6 bases, and the junction held 5 bases outside the gene matches. As DNA, the CDR3 is TGTGCCAGTGGGACTAGCATGGGCGAGCAGTACTTC. Protein product: CASGTSMGEQYF.

The rearrangement links TRBV19 to TRBJ1-5; tentatively, D is TRBD1 (6 bases). Germline CDR1 LNHDA, CDR2 SQIVND (reference sequence). Trimming left V 0 bases short and J 4 bases short, with 16 bases between. This CDR3 spans 17 amino acids. CDR3 protein: CASSIDLGQRTNQPQHF. DNA for the CDR3: TGTGCCAGTAGTATAGATTTAGGACAGAGAACAAATCAGCCCCAGCATTTT.

The J gene is TRBJ2-7, the V gene TRBV15; 8 bases fit TRBD1. The CDR3 has 15 amino acids. The V gene end was trimmed by 5 bases and the J gene end by 3 bases; junction bases not matched to a gene: 9. CDR1 LNHNV and CDR2 YYDKDF come from the germline V gene (reference sequence). The CDR3 is CATSYFHRGVYEQYF. The CDR3 DNA follows: TGTGCCACCAGCTACTTTCACAGGGGGGTCTACGAGCAGTACTTC.

V is TRBV5-1 and J is TRBJ2-3; 9 nucleotides match TRBD2. The CDR3 runs to 14 residues. The V gene end was trimmed by 4 bases and the J gene end by 5 bases; junction bases not matched to a gene: 5. Germline V lookup: CDR1 SGHRS, CDR2 YFSETQ. Written as DNA, the CDR3 is TGCGCCAGCAGCATCAGACTAGCGGAAGATACGCAGTATTTT. Protein sequence: CASSIRLAEDTQYF. Variable domain in full (rest from reference TRBV5-1 and TRBJ2-3): KAGVTQTPRYLIKTRGQQVTLSCSPISGHRSVSWYQQTPGQGLQFLFEYFSETQRNKGNFPGRFSGRQFSNSRSEMNVSTLELGDSALYLCASSIRLAEDTQYFGPGTRLTVL.

The V call is TRBV29-1, the J call TRBJ1-2; 7 nucleotides agree with TRBD1. Germline assignment: CDR1 SQVTM and CDR2 ANQGSEA. The CDR3 totals 15 residues. Germline trimming cut 5 bases from V and 4 bases from J; bases unmatched to any gene: 13. In nucleotides, the CDR3 is TGCAGCGTTCTCGACAGGGCCGGGGAGATCTATGGCTACACCTTC. It codes for CSVLDRAGEIYGYTF.

The count of this clone is one. This sequence joins TRBV19 and TRBJ2-5; D may be TRBD2 (7 bases). CDR1 is LNHDA and CDR2 is SQIVND in the germline V gene (reference sequence). The CDR3 has 13 amino acids. V gave up 10 bases and J gave up 5 bases, with 17 bases separating them. The CDR3 coding sequence is TGTGCCACCAAGGGGGGGGTCGGGGAGACCCAGTACTTC. It codes for CATKGGVGETQYF.

This sequence joins TRBV12-5 and TRBJ1-5; no definite D call. V lost 5 bases and J lost 2, with 13 bases in between. CDR3 size: 15 residues. Germline V gives CDR1 LGHNT, CDR2 FRNRAP. Here the CDR3 DNA reads TGTGCTAGTGGTCACCATGGGCTTGGCAATCAGCCCCAGCATTTT. Amino acid sequence: CASGHHGLGNQPQHF.